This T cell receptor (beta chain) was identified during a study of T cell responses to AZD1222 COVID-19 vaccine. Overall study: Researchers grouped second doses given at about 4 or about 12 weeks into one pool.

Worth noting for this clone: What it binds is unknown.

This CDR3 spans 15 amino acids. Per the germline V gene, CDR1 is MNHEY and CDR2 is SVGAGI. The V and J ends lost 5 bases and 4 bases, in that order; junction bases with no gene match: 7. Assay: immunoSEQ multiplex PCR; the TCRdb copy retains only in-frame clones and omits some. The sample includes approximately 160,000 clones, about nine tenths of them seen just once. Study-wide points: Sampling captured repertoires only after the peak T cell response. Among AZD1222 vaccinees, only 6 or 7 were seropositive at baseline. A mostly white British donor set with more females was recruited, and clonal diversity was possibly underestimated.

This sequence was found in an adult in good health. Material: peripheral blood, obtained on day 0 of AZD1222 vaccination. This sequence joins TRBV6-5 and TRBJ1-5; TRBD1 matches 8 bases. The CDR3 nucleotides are TGTGCCAGCAGTCAGGACAGGGTAGCAAATCAGCCCCAGCATTTT. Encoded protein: CASSQDRVANQPQHF.